Below, one TCR beta chain is given with its context. About 116 mL of blood, on average, came from one heparinised draw per donor. Of the isolated RNA, all was reverse transcribed, and so the sequenced material was expressed TCRB transcripts. Libraries were prepared by immunoSEQ multiplex PCR; TCRdb keeps only in-frame clonotypes and omits some of them. Counted here are about 40,000 clones, 50% occurring once; the ten biggest clones make up 0.25% to 0.3%. The sample originates from a study of beta chain features in type 1 diabetes. The length of the CDR3 is 13 residues. V gave up 5 bases and J gave up 3 bases; unmatched junction bases: 4. Looked up from germline, CDR1 is ENHRY and CDR2 is SYGVKD.

J is TRBJ2-7 and V is TRBV10-3; 7 bases line up with TRBD1. The specimen was stem cell memory CD4+ T cells from blood. The receptor comes from a woman aged 25 to 45 in good health. The DNA of the CDR3 is TGTGCCATCAGTAGAAACAGGGGCTACGAGCAGTACTTC. The encoded protein is CAISRNRGYEQYF.